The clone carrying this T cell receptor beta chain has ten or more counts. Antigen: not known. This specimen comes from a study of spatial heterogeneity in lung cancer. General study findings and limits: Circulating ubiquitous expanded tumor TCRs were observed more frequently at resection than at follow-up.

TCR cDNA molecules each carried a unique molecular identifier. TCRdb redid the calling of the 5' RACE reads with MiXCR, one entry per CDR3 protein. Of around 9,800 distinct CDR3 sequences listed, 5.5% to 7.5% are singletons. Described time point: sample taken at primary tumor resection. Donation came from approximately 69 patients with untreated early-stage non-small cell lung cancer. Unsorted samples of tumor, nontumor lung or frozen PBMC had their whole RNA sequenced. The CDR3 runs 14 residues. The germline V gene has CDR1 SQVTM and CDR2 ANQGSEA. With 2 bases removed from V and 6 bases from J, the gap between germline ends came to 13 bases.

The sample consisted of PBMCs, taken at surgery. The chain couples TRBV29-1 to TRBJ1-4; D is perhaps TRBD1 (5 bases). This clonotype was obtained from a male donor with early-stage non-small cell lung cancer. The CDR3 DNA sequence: TGCAGCGTTGAACCCCGGCAGGGAGATGAAAAACTGTTTTTT. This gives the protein CSVEPRQGDEKLFF. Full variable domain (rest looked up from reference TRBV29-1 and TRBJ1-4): SAVISQKPSRDICQRGTSLTIQCQVDSQVTMMFWYRQQPGQSLTLIATANQGSEATYESGFVIDKFPISRPNLTFSTLTVSNMSPEDSSIYLCSVEPRQGDEKLFFGSGTQLSVL.